This T cell receptor beta chain was observed in a study of T cells in Graves' hyperthyroidism and ophthalmopathy. Study-level background: Peripheral blood draws took place at initial diagnosis, ahead of any treatment.

Hyperthyroidism, newly diagnosed and lasting under 2 months, affected patients aged 18 to 65. TCR beta CDR3 region amplification was performed from RNA transcripts. During a first-round RT-PCR of the TCR CDR3, the HTBI primer set was used. Using its own MiXCR run on the multiplex PCR reads, TCRdb lists one record per CDR3 protein. The sample holds around 600,000 distinct CDR3 sequences, about 15% seen once. This CDR3 region has 15 residues. V shed 7 bases and J 3 bases; nucleotides not matched to a gene: 8. Germline V gives CDR1 LNHDA, CDR2 SQIVND (reference sequence). The source of this sequence is a woman in her twenties or thirties with Graves' hyperthyroidism. Sample: blood. The V and J genes are TRBV19 and TRBJ2-2; 7 positions match TRBD1. The CDR3 sequence: CASISTGYYTGELFF. The CDR3 DNA follows: TGTGCCAGTATCTCGACAGGGTACTACACCGGGGAGCTGTTTTTT.